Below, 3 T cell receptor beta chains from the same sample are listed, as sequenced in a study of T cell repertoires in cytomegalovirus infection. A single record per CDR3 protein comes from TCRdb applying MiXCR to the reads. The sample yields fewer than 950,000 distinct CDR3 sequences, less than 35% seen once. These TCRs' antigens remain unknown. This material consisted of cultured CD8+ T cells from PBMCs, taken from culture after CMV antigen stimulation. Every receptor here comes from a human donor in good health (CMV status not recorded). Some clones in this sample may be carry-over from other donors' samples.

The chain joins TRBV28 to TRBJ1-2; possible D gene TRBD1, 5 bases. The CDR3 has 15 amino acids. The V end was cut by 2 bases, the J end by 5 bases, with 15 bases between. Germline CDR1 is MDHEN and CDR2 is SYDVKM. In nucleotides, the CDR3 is TGTGCCAGCAGTTTAGACAGATGGGGTGGGTATGGCTACACCTTC. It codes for CASSLDRWGGYGYTF.

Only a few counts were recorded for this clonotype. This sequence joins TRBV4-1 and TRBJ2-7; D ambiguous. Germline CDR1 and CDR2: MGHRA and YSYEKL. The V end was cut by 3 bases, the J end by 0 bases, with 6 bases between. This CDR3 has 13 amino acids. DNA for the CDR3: TGCGCCAGCAGCCATGCAATCTCCTACGAGCAGTACGTC. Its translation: CASSHAISYEQYV.

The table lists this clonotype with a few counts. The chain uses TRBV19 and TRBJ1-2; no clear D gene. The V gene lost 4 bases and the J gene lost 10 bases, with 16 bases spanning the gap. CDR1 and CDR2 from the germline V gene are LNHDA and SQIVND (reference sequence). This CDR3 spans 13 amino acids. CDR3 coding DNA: TGTGCCAGTAGTACCACCGCAAGTTCGGTCTACACCTTC. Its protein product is CASSTTASSVYTF.